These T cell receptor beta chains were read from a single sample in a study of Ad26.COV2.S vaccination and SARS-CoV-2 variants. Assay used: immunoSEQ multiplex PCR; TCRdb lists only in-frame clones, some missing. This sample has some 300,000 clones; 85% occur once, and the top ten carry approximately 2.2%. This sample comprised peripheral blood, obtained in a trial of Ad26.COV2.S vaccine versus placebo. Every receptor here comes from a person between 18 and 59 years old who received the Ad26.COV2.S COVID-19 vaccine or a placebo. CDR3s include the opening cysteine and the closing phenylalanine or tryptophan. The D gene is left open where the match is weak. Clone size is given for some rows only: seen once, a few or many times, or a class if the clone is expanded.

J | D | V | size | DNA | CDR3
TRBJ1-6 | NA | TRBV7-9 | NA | TGTGCCAGCAGCTCCGACACGGGAAATAATTCACCCCTCCACTTT | CASSSDTGNNSPLHF
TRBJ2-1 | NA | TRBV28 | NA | TGTGCCAGCAGTTTGCGACTTGGTGGGTTGTCGCAGTTCTTC | CASSLRLGGLSQFF
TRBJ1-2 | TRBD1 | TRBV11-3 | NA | TGTGCCAGCAGCTCAGACAGGGACTATGGCTACACCTTC | CASSSDRDYGYTF
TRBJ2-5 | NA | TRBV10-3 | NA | TGTGCCATCAGTGAGTCGAGGACAGTTAGTGAGACCCAGTACTTC | CAISESRTVSETQYF
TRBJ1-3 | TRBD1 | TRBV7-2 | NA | TGTGCCAGCAGCGCTAGGGAGGGACAGACCTCTGGAAACACCATATATTTT | CASSAREGQTSGNTIYF
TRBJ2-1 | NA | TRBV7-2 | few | TGTGCCAGCAGCTTAGTTTTGCCTAGCTCCTACAATGAGCAGTTCTTC | CASSLVLPSSYNEQFF
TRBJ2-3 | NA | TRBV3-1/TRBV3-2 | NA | TGTGCCAGCAGCCAAAACCCTATTAGCACAGATACGCAGTATTTT | CASSQNPISTDTQYF
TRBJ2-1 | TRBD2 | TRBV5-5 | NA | TGTGCCAGCAGCTTGGGCCGGGGACTAGCGGGGACTGAGCAGTTCTTC | CASSLGRGLAGTEQFF
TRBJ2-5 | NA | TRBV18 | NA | TGTGCCAGCTCACCCCCCACAGACTCAGGGCCGGCGCGGGAGACCCAGTACTTC | CASSPPTDSGPARETQYF
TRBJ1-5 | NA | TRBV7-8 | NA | TGTGCCAGCAGCTCTACCACAGGGTTCGGTCAGCCCCAGCATTTT | CASSSTTGFGQPQHF
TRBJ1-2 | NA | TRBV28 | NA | TGTGCCAGCAGTTGGGAGGGGGGCTATGGCTACACCTTC | CASSWEGGYGYTF
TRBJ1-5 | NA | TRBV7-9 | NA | TGTGCCAGCAGCCCCACGGGGGGCAATCAGCCCCAGCATTTT | CASSPTGGNQPQHF
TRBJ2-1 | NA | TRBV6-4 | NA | TGTGCCAGCAGCGAGACACCGAGCTCCTACAATGAGCAGTTCTTC | CASSETPSSYNEQFF
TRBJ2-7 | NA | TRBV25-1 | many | TGTGCCAGCAGTGAAGCCGGAAACTACGAGCAGTACTTC | CASSEAGNYEQYF
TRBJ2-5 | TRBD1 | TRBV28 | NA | TGTGCCAGCAGTTTATGGACAGGGGAGCGAGAGACCCAGTACTTC | CASSLWTGERETQYF
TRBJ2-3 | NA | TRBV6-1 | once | TGTGCCAGCAGTGAATCGGCCCGGTCAGGCGATACGCAGTATTTT | CASSESARSGDTQYF
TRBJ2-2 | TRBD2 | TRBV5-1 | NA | TGCGCCAGCAGCCTTACTAGCGGTTCGTCCGGGGAGCTGTTTTTT | CASSLTSGSSGELFF
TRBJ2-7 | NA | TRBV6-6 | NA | TGTGCCAGCAGCCCCGGGGGGCACGAGCAGTACTTC | CASSPGGHEQYF
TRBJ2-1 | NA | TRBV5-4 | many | TGTGCCAGCAGCTTGGAGGGGGAGAGCTACAATGAGCAGTTCTTC | CASSLEGESYNEQFF
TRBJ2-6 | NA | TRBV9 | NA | TGTGCCAGCGGCAGACCCTCTGGGGCCAACGTCCTGACTTTC | CASGRPSGANVLTF
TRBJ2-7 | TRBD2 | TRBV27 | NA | TGTGCCAGCAGAGGGACTAGCGGGGTACTCTCCTACGAGCAGTACTTC | CASRGTSGVLSYEQYF
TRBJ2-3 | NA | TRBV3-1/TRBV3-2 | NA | TGTGCCAGCAGTCCGGGACGGGGCACAGATACGCAGTATTTT | CASSPGRGTDTQYF
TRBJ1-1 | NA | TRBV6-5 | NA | TGTGCCAGCAGCCCAGAGCAGGTTCGTAGGACTGAAGCTTTCTTT | CASSPEQVRRTEAFF
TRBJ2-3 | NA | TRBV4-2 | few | TGTGCCAGCAGCCCCAAAGAGGAGGGGGCTAGCACAGATACGCAGTATTTT | CASSPKEEGASTDTQYF
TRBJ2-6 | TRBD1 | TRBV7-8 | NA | TGTGCCAGCAGCTTAGGAACAGGGGGCGCTGGGGCCAACGTCCTGACTTTC | CASSLGTGGAGANVLTF
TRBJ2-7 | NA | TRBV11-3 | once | TGTGCCAGCAGCTTAGTGCAGGAGCAGCAGTACTTC | CASSLVQEQQYF
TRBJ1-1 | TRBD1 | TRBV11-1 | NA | TGTGCCAGCAGCTCCGGGACAGCAAACACTGAAGCTTTCTTT | CASSSGTANTEAFF
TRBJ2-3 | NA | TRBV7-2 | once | TGTGCCAGCAGCTTTGGAGTACCGTCGGATACGCAGTATTTT | CASSFGVPSDTQYF
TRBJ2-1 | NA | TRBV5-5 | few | TGTGCCAGCAGTCCCCGGGAGCCCTACAATGAGCAGTTCTTC | CASSPREPYNEQFF
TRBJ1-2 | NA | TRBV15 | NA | TGTGCCACCAGCAGAGATTGGGGGTTTGAGGGGCGCGGCTACACCTTC | CATSRDWGFEGRGYTF
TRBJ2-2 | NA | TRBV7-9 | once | TGTGCCAGCAGCTCTCAGGTCCCGTCCGGGGAGCTGTTTTTT | CASSSQVPSGELFF
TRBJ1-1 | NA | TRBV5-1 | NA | TGCGCCAGCAGCTGGGGGGACACCGAGAACACTGAAGCTTTCTTT | CASSWGDTENTEAFF
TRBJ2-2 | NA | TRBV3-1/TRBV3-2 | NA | TGTGCCAGCAGCCGTTCCGGGATGATCACCGGGGAGCTGTTTTTT | CASSRSGMITGELFF
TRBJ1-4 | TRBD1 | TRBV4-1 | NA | TGCGCCAGCAGCCAAAGAACAGGGGTGAACGAAAAACTGTTTTTT | CASSQRTGVNEKLFF
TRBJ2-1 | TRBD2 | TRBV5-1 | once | TGCGCCAGCAGCTTTATGACGGGGGGAGTTAATGAGCAGTTCTTC | CASSFMTGGVNEQFF
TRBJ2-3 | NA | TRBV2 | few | TGTGCCAGCAGTGAGCTTAGCACAGATACGCAGTATTTT | CASSELSTDTQYF
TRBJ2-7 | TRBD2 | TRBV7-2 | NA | TGTGCCAGCAGCTTAGATAGCGGGGGCTCGACCGAGCAGTACTTC | CASSLDSGGSTEQYF
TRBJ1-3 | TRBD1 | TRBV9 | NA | TGTGCCAGCAGCCTCTCTACGACAGGGGGTCCGTTCAGTGGAAACACCATATATTTT | CASSLSTTGGPFSGNTIYF
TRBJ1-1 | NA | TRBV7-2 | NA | TGTGCCAGCAGCTTAGCGGTTCAGGGGCGCGGGAACACTGAAGCTTTCTTT | CASSLAVQGRGNTEAFF
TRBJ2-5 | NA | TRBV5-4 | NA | TGTGCCAGCAGTTTTAGCCGGGAGACCCAGTACTTC | CASSFSRETQYF
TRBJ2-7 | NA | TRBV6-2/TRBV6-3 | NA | TGTGCCAGCAGTTACTCGAGAGTCGGACTACGCTACTACGAGCAGTACTTC | CASSYSRVGLRYYEQYF
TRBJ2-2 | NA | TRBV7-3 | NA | TGTGCCAGCAGCACCCCAGCCGGGGAGCTGTTTTTT | CASSTPAGELFF
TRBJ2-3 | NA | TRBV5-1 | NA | TGCGCCAGCAGCTTGGCCAGGGAGTCAGATACGCAGTATTTT | CASSLARESDTQYF
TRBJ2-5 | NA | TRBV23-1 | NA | TGCGCCAGCAGTCAATCTAGAGGGAGGAAGACCCAGTACTTC | CASSQSRGRKTQYF
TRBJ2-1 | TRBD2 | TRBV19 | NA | TGTGCCAGTAGTATTTGGCTAGCGGGGGGACTACAAGGGAGCAATGAGCAGTTCTTC | CASSIWLAGGLQGSNEQFF
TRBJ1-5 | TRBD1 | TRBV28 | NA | TGTGCCAGCAGTTTGCCCGGGACAGGGGGCATTCAGCCCCAGCATTTT | CASSLPGTGGIQPQHF
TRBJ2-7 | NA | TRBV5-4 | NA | TGTGCCAGCAGCTTCGACGGATTATACGAGCAGTACTTC | CASSFDGLYEQYF
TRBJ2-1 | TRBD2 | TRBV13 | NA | TGTGCCAGCAGCTTTGCCCGGCGGACAACTAGCGGGGGAGACAATGAGCAGTTCTTC | CASSFARRTTSGGDNEQFF
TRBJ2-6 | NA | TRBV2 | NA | TGTGCCAGCAGGTATACATCGGGGGCCAACGTCCTGACTTTC | CASRYTSGANVLTF
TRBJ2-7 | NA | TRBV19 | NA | TGTGCCAGTAGTCCCGTTGGGGGTTCCTCCTACGAGCAGTACTTC | CASSPVGGSSYEQYF
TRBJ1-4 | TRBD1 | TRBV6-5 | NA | TGTGCCAGCAGATGGACAGGGTCAACTAATGAAAAACTGTTTTTT | CASRWTGSTNEKLFF
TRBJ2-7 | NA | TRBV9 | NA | TGTGCCAGCAGCGTATACAGGGTCGAGCAGTACTTC | CASSVYRVEQYF